These 27 T cell receptor beta chains originate from one sample sequenced in a study of CD8+CD57+ T cells in acquired aplastic anemia. Genomic DNA constituted the template upon which TCR beta VDJ and CDR3 profiling was performed. TCRdb reprocessed the reads with MiXCR, giving one entry per CDR3 protein. This sample has 100,000 to 150,000 distinct CDR3 sequences, with 48% found just once. The specimen was sorted CD4+, CD8+, or CD8+CD57+ T cells (not recorded which) from PBMCs. These receptors all stem from a human donor in good health, serving as a control.

The sample holds a few counts of this clonotype. The V and J genes are TRBV10-1 and TRBJ1-1, with D perhaps TRBD1 (6 bases). The CDR3 totals 13 residues. CDR1 WNHNN and CDR2 SYGVQD come from the germline V gene (reference sequence). Trimming took 8 bases from V and 5 from J, leaving 15 bases between them. For the CDR3, the DNA is TGCGCCAGCTCTACAGGGCTGGGGACTGAAGCTTTCTTT. Translating gives CASSTGLGTEAFF.

The rearrangement links TRBV25-1 to TRBJ2-6; TRBD1 aligns across 10 bases. Trimming cost V 5 bases and J 3 bases; bases outside gene matches: 7. Looked up from germline, CDR1 is MGHDK and CDR2 is SYGVNS. The CDR3 runs 17 residues. This CDR3 reads CASSLTGGLDGANVLTF. CDR3 sequence (DNA): TGTGCCAGCAGTTTGACAGGGGGCTTGGATGGGGCCAACGTCCTGACTTTC.

This clonotype has ten or more counts. The genes are TRBV30 and TRBJ1-2; TRBD1 matches 8 bases. CDR1 is GTSNPN and CDR2 is SVGIG in the germline V gene (reference sequence). The CDR3 has 13 residues. Unmatched junction bases numbered 13, after V lost 5 bases and J lost 11 bases. The CDR3 loop reads CAWGQDRVQGYTF. CDR3 DNA: TGTGCCTGGGGTCAGGACAGGGTTCAGGGTTACACCTTC.

The chain has TRBV25-1 and TRBJ2-2; 7 nucleotides align to TRBD1. The CDR3 is 15 residues long. The V gene end was trimmed by 9 bases and the J gene end by 4 bases; junction bases not matched to a gene: 11. In germline, CDR1 is MGHDK, CDR2 SYGVNS. Here the CDR3 reads CASSMGQRSTGELFF. CDR3 nucleotide sequence: TGTGCCAGTAGTATGGGACAGCGAAGCACCGGGGAGCTGTTTTTT.

The chain employs TRBV20-1 and TRBJ2-1; 8 bases fit TRBD2. The CDR3 is 15 residues long. V was pared by 2 bases and J by 6 bases, with 9 bases of the junction left unmatched. Germline CDR1 and CDR2: DFQATT and SNEGSKA (reference sequence). DNA for the CDR3: TGCAGTGCTAGAACGAGCGGGGGACCACTCAATGAGCAGTTCTTC. It codes for CSARTSGGPLNEQFF.

The chain is built from TRBV7-6 and TRBJ1-1; D is uncertain. Germline V gives CDR1 SGHVS, CDR2 FNYEAQ. V was pared by 2 bases and J by 4 bases, with 8 bases between. This CDR3 comprises 13 residues. The CDR3 protein is CASSLRYGTEAFF. Written as DNA, the CDR3 is TGTGCCAGCAGCTTAAGATATGGCACTGAAGCTTTCTTT.

This clonotype was observed at least ten times. V gene TRBV7-6 combines with J gene TRBJ2-7; a possible D gene is TRBD1 (5 bases). The CDR3 is 14 residues long. The V end lost 1 base, the J end lost 2 bases, and 9 bases lay between the germline ends. Germline assignment: CDR1 SGHVS and CDR2 FNYEAQ. The CDR3 coding sequence is TGTGCCAGCAGCTTAGGGTCAGGGACCTACGAGCAGTACTTC. Residues: CASSLGSGTYEQYF.

At least ten counts were recorded for this clonotype. The V and J genes are TRBV11-2 and TRBJ1-1, with D hard to call. Trimming removed 0 bases from V and 7 bases from J, with 12 bases in between. The germline V gene encodes CDR1 SGHAT and CDR2 FQNNGV. The CDR3 contains 14 residues. CDR3 protein: CASSLDSLVGEAFF. The CDR3 DNA is TGTGCCAGCAGCTTAGATTCATTGGTCGGTGAAGCTTTCTTT. Combining the CDR3 with reference TRBV11-2 and TRBJ1-1 gives the whole variable domain EAGVAQSPRYKIIEKRQSVAFWCNPISGHATLYWYQQILGQGPKLLIQFQNNGVVDDSQLPKDRFSAERLKGVDSTLKIQPAKLEDSAVYLCASSLDSLVGEAFFGQGTRLTVV.

The chain has TRBV10-3 and TRBJ2-1, with 7 positions matching TRBD2. Germline V CDR1 and CDR2: ENHRY, SYGVKD. This CDR3 has 13 amino acids. After removal of 11 bases from V and 7 bases from J, the junction contained 11 bases not matched to a gene. The chain's CDR3 is CASTAGERNEQFF. The CDR3 DNA is TGTGCCTCGACTGCGGGAGAGAGGAATGAGCAGTTCTTC.

The chain couples TRBV20-1 to TRBJ2-5, with D possibly matching TRBD1 (6 bases). The CDR3 consists of 15 residues. The V gene lost 6 bases and the J gene lost 2 bases, with 19 bases spanning the gap. CDR1 DFQATT and CDR2 SNEGSKA come from the germline V gene (reference sequence). The CDR3 DNA reads as TGCAGTGCCCAAACAGGGCGGAGAACGCAAGAGACCCAGTACTTC. Its translation is CSAQTGRRTQETQYF.

At least ten counts were recorded for this clonotype. The rearrangement uses TRBV7-2 and TRBJ2-7, with D possibly being TRBD2 (5 bases). The CDR3 contains 15 residues. Trimming stripped 1 base from V and 3 bases from J, with 13 bases between. Germline-derived CDR1 and CDR2 are SGHTA and FQGNSA. The CDR3 here is CASSLVPGGGYEQYF. CDR3 nucleotides: TGTGCCAGCAGCTTAGTGCCAGGAGGTGGCTACGAGCAGTACTTC.

This clonotype has just a few counts. A much bigger clone sits one base away, suggesting this may be a read error. The chain uses TRBV11-1 and TRBJ2-1; TRBD1 might be the D (6 bases). The length of the CDR3 is 15 residues. CDR1 and CDR2 from the germline V gene are SGHAT and FQDESV (reference sequence). CDR3 loop: CASSSSGVTYDEQFF. In nucleotides, the CDR3 is TGTGCCAGCAGCTCCTCAGGGGTCACCTACGATGAGCAGTTCTTC. Filled out from reference TRBV11-1 and TRBJ2-1, the complete variable domain reads EAEVAQSPRYKITEKSQAVAFWCDPISGHATLYWYRQILGQGPELLVQFQDESVVDDSQLPKDRFSAERLKGVDSTLKIQPAELGDSAMYLCASSSSGVTYDEQFFGPGTRLTVL.

There are many counts of this clonotype. The chain is built from TRBV24-1 and TRBJ2-1, with D unclear. V dropped 3 bases and J dropped 5 bases, with 13 bases sitting between them. The length of the CDR3 is 15 residues. From germline, CDR1 is KGHDR and CDR2 SFDVKD. For the CDR3, the DNA is TGTGCCACCAGTGATCCTGCCGTTCCCCACAATGAGCAGTTCTTC. Translating it yields CATSDPAVPHNEQFF.

The CDR3 here is CASTQTGGPPNYGYTF. DNA of the CDR3: TGTGCCAGCACTCAGACAGGGGGACCTCCTAACTATGGCTACACCTTC. V and J are TRBV19 and TRBJ1-2, with 9 bases identical to TRBD1. CDR3 size: 16 residues. Looked up from germline, CDR1 is LNHDA and CDR2 is SQIVND (reference sequence). With V trimmed by 9 bases and J by 0 bases, 11 bases remained unmatched.

J is TRBJ1-5 and V is TRBV20-1, with TRBD1 as a possible D gene (6 bases). Germline CDR1 reads DFQATT; CDR2 reads SNEGSKA (reference sequence). The CDR3 covers 12 residues. V lost 5 bases and J lost 4, with 9 bases in between. CDR3 region: CSAQTGNQPQHF. DNA for the CDR3: TGCAGTGCTCAGACAGGAAATCAGCCCCAGCATTTT.

This chain connects TRBV15 to TRBJ2-7, with a weak D call TRBD1 (6 bases). The V end was cut by 0 bases, the J end by 0 bases, with 12 bases between. The germline gives CDR1 LNHNV, CDR2 YYDKDF (reference sequence). CDR3 length: 16 residues. The DNA of the CDR3 is TGTGCCACCAGCAGAGATCTAACAGGGAGCTCCTACGAGCAGTACTTC. Protein product: CATSRDLTGSSYEQYF.

A note on this clonotype: Being one base from a much bigger clone, this may be a read error. V is TRBV3-1 and J is TRBJ2-7; 11 positions agree with TRBD1. In germline, CDR1 is LGHDT, CDR2 YNNKEL (reference sequence). The CDR3 covers 15 residues. The V gene end was trimmed by 2 bases and the J gene end by 4 bases; junction bases not matched to a gene: 4. Written as DNA, the CDR3 is TGTGCCAGCAGCCAATCAGGACAGGGGGCTTACGAGCAGTACTTC. It codes for CASSQSGQGAYEQYF.

The V gene is TRBV30, the J gene TRBJ1-1, with TRBD1 identical over 9 bases. The CDR3 runs to 13 residues. In germline, CDR1 is GTSNPN, CDR2 SVGIG (reference sequence). After removal of 3 bases from V and 1 base from J, the junction contained 0 bases not matched to a gene. The CDR3 here is CAWRGQGNTEAFF. CDR3 DNA: TGTGCCTGGAGGGGACAGGGGAACACTGAAGCTTTCTTT.

This clonotype has only one observation. This chain links TRBV24-1 with TRBJ2-3; 9 positions agree with TRBD1. The V gene end was trimmed by 0 bases and the J gene end by 2 bases; junction bases not matched to a gene: 2. The germline CDR1 and CDR2 sequences are KGHDR and SFDVKD. CDR3 length: 16 residues. The CDR3 DNA is TGTGCCACCAGTGATTTGGGGACAGGGAACACAGATACGCAGTATTTT. Translating it yields CATSDLGTGNTDTQYF.

This rearrangement joins TRBV20-1 to TRBJ1-4; D ambiguous. The CDR3 is made up of 17 amino acids. The ends were cut back, 3 bases at V and 4 bases at J, with 21 bases in the middle. Germline values: CDR1 DFQATT, CDR2 SNEGSKA (reference sequence). The CDR3: CSASLGSSALINEKLFF. The CDR3 DNA sequence: TGCAGTGCTAGTCTTGGTTCGTCGGCCCTCATTAATGAAAAACTGTTTTTT.

Many counts were recorded for this clonotype. This chain links TRBV12-3 or TRBV12-4 with TRBJ2-7; TRBD1 matches at 7 bases. CDR3 length equals 15 residues. V gave up 6 bases and J gave up 0 bases; unmatched junction bases: 8. This CDR3 reads CASSLGQWSSYEQYF. DNA of the CDR3: TGTGCCAGCAGCTTGGGACAGTGGAGCTCCTACGAGCAGTACTTC.

This clonotype was counted many times. This chain connects TRBV20-1 to TRBJ1-1, with D tentatively TRBD1 (5 bases). Per the germline V gene, CDR1 is DFQATT and CDR2 is SNEGSKA (reference sequence). This CDR3 is 13 amino acids long. The V gene lost 6 bases and the J gene lost 7 bases, with 18 bases spanning the gap. This chain's CDR3 is CSAHIREYGEAFF. CDR3 DNA: TGCAGTGCACACATCAGGGAGTATGGTGAAGCTTTCTTT.

Ten or more counts support this clonotype. The chain joins TRBV20-1 to TRBJ2-3; TRBD2 is a possible D gene (6 bases). The CDR3 covers 16 residues. V was trimmed by 6 bases and J by 0 bases, leaving 19 bases between them. Germline CDR1 reads DFQATT; CDR2 reads SNEGSKA (reference sequence). Here the CDR3 reads CSARPGMAGSTDTQYF. In nucleotides, the CDR3 is TGCAGTGCCCGGCCCGGTATGGCGGGGAGCACAGATACGCAGTATTTT.

Details on this clonotype: A much larger clone differs by one base, so this may be a read error. The chain is built from TRBV7-3 and TRBJ2-2; D is perhaps TRBD1 (6 bases). The CDR3 spans 16 residues. Per germline, CDR1 SGHTA and CDR2 FQGTGA. CDR3 region: CASSLTRTANTGELLF. The CDR3 nucleotides read TGTGCCAGCAGCTTAACTAGGACAGCCAACACCGGGGAGCTGCTTTTT.

This clonotype was counted ten times or more. The chain has TRBV6-5 and TRBJ1-6; 9 positions match TRBD1. Germline assignment: CDR1 MNHEY and CDR2 SVGAGI. V gave up 7 bases and J gave up 7 bases; unmatched junction bases: 11. The CDR3 runs to 16 residues. The CDR3 reads CASTTGTGGNNSPLHF. The CDR3 bases are TGTGCCAGCACCACGGGAACAGGGGGCAACAATTCACCCCTCCACTTT.

The V gene is TRBV10-1, the J gene TRBJ2-1; TRBD2 aligns across 14 bases. Germline lookup yields CDR1 WNHNN and CDR2 SYGVQD (reference sequence). The trim removed 6 bases at V and 8 bases at J, leaving 6 bases unmatched. CDR3 length: 15 amino acids. CDR3 nucleotides: TGCGCCAGCAGGACTAGCGGGGGGGCCCTGGATGAGCAGTTCTTC. Its translation is CASRTSGGALDEQFF.

The chain carries TRBV19 and TRBJ1-5; unclear D gene. CDR3 size: 13 residues. Trimming stripped 5 bases from V and 9 bases from J, with 14 bases between. CDR1 is LNHDA and CDR2 is SQIVND in the germline V gene (reference sequence). The CDR3 here is CASSWASDSPQHF. The CDR3, as DNA: TGTGCCAGTAGTTGGGCCTCAGATTCGCCCCAGCATTTT. The full variable domain, completed using reference TRBV19 and TRBJ1-5, is DGGITQSPKYLFRKEGQNVTLSCEQNLNHDAMYWYRQDPGQGLRLIYYSQIVNDFQKGDIAEGYSVSREKKESFPLTVTSAQKNPTAFYLCASSWASDSPQHFGDGTRLSIL.